Listed below are T cell receptor beta chains from one sample, sequenced in a study of cytomegalovirus exposure and HLA in healthy donors. TCRdb's copy holds only in-frame clones and misses some; the assay was immunoSEQ multiplex PCR. The sample holds about 140,000 clones, around 80% seen once. Sequencing was carried out using PBMCs. The receptor set was obtained from a male donor in good health and CMV-seropositive. The CDR3 runs from the conserved cysteine through the conserved F or W.

j_call v_call cdr3_length cdr3_aa
TRBJ2-1 TRBV6-1 14 CASRLASSYNEQFF
TRBJ2-5 TRBV5-1 13 CASSSGDQETQYF
TRBJ2-3 TRBV7-9 15 CASSLQSGHTDTQYF
TRBJ1-5 TRBV28 14 CASSGTGNGQPQHF
TRBJ2-1 TRBV7-2 14 CASSPVSGLNEQFF
TRBJ2-1 TRBV5-1 24 CASSFLPPLRGLAGEISSYNEQFF
TRBJ1-5 TRBV13 12 CASSFWAQPQHF
TRBJ2-2 TRBV9 20 CASSSRGRSGGTSNTGELFF
NA TRBV6-5 11 CASSTRGEQYF
TRBJ2-3 TRBV7-9 16 CASSHLEGLPSFTQYF
TRBJ2-1 TRBV9 15 CASSAQGSSYNEQFF
TRBJ1-4 TRBV2 13 CASSSSGGEKLFF
TRBJ2-5 TRBV29-1 12 CRISREGGTQYF
TRBJ2-2 TRBV18 13 CASSVGPTGELFF
TRBJ2-3 TRBV7-3 19 CASSLIGGSSGSPTDTQYF
TRBJ2-3 TRBV5-6 14 CASSFGTGADTQYF
TRBJ2-1 TRBV6-4 16 CASSDSGVADHNEQFF
TRBJ2-7 TRBV27 14 CASSSLAAGYEQYF
TRBJ1-3 TRBV30 19 CAWSVQGSSNAFSGNTIYF
TRBJ2-5 TRBV11-3 16 CASSSYRNRDGETQYF
TRBJ1-3 TRBV6-5 15 CASSSPGLPGNTIYF
TRBJ1-4 TRBV5-8 15 CASSLESPGVEKLFF
TRBJ2-2 TRBV7-3 17 CASSPGQPMSYTGELFF
TRBJ2-7 TRBV4-2 15 CASSQDEGEAYEQYF
TRBJ2-7 TRBV7-2 14 CASSLDPSSYEQYF
TRBJ1-2 TRBV9 15 CASSAPGTQLGGYTF
TRBJ1-2 TRBV27 14 CASSLSQGNYGYTF
TRBJ1-1 TRBV29-1 17 CSVGGPPGGYINTEAFF
TRBJ1-1 TRBV11-2 13 CASSFTGDTEAFF
TRBJ2-4 TRBV19 13 CASSMDILSIQYF
TRBJ1-1 TRBV7-9 15 CSSSLWTGLNTEAFF
TRBJ2-7 TRBV6-4 16 CASSDSTSGSTPQQYF
TRBJ1-6 TRBV5-4 15 CASSSGGQRNSPLHF
TRBJ1-2 TRBV5-6 13 CASSSGQGFGYTF
TRBJ2-1 TRBV27 16 CASSSRGAGRNNEQFF
TRBJ2-5 TRBV5-4 14 CASSTGQVLETQYF
TRBJ1-1 TRBV19 15 CASSIGFAGGTEAFF
TRBJ2-1 TRBV9 17 CASSVEGQGGQSHEQFF
TRBJ2-5 TRBV19 18 CASSIVLGDRGNQETQYF
TRBJ1-6 TRBV11-1 14 CASSHGSENSPLHF
TRBJ1-3 TRBV18 15 CASSRNREFGNTIYF
TRBJ2-2 TRBV29-1 14 CSVDCGSGTGELFF
TRBJ2-7 TRBV28 15 CASSLGAGGTVEQYF
TRBJ2-2 TRBV9 16 CASSSSGTGNTGELFF
TRBJ2-7 TRBV7-8 14 CASSLVDGPYEQYF
TRBJ2-3 TRBV6-4 16 CASSDSRGSGADTQYF
TRBJ2-7 TRBV6-5 15 CASSGDRDRAYEQYF
TRBJ2-1 TRBV7-6 21 CASSVSRGTGGEKSSYNEQFF
TRBJ2-7 TRBV2 14 CASGTSGRDYEQYF
TRBJ2-2 TRBV18 19 CASSPPQTSGRGNTGELFF
TRBJ1-2 TRBV12-5 13 CASGVDSNYGYTF
TRBJ1-1 TRBV18 16 CASSPSVQNLNTEAFF
TRBJ2-1 TRBV11-2 14 CASSLTGGYNEQFF
TRBJ1-2 TRBV6-6 14 CASSRLGQVAGYTF
TRBJ2-3 TRBV5-1 17 CASSRPGLAGGPDTQYF